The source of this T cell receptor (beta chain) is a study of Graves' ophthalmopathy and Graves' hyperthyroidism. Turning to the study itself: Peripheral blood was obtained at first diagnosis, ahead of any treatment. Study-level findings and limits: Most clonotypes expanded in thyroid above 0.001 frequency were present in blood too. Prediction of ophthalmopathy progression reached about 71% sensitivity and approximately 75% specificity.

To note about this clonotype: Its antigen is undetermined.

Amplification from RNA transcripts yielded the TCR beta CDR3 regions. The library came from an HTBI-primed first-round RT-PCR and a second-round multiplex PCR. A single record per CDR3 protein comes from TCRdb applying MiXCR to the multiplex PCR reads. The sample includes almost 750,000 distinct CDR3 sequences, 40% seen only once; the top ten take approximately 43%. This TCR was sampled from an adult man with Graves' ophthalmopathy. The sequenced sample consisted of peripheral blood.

The CDR3 spells CASSLGQGAFTEAFF. As DNA, the CDR3 is TGTGCCAGCAGCCTTGGGCAGGGGGCATTCACTGAAGCTTTCTTT. V gene TRBV7-9 combines with J gene TRBJ1-1, with 8 bases matching TRBD1. CDR1 and CDR2 from the germline V gene are SEHNR and FQNEAQ (reference sequence). The trim removed 5 bases at V and 4 bases at J, leaving 9 bases unmatched. The CDR3 contains 15 residues.